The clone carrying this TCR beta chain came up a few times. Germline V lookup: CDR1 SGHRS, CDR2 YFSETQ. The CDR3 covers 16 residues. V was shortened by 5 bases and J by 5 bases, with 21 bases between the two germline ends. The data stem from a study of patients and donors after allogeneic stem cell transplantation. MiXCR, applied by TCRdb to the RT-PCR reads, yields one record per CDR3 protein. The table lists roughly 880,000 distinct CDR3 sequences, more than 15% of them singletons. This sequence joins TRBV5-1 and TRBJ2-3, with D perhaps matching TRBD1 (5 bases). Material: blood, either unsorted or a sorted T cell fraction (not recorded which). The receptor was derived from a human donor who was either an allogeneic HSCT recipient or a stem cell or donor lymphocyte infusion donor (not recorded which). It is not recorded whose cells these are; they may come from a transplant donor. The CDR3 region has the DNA TGCGCCAGCAGTTTCGACAGCCAATCTTCGGGAGATACGCAGTATTTT. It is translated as CASSFDSQSSGDTQYF.